The rows below give T cell receptor beta chains drawn from one sample of a study of T cell clusters in autoimmune cytopenias. TCRdb reprocessed the multiplex PCR reads and stores each CDR3 protein as one record, lacking DNA. In total, the table holds some 9,600 distinct CDR3 sequences. Sequenced: peripheral blood. Source of these receptors: a human donor with an autoimmune cytopenia or autoimmune hepatitis (not recorded which). The CDR3 runs from the conserved cysteine through the conserved F or W. Clone size is shown for a subset of rows, as once, few, many or a class of expanded clone.

>TRBJ2-1|medium-sized|TRBV5-6
CASSLYEFGSYNEQFF
>TRBJ1-2|-|TRBV10-3
CAITGQREDGYTF
>TRBJ1-1|-|TRBV19
CASSISGLDAEAFF
>TRBJ2-1|-|TRBV10-3
CAISDPAGTSGIYEQFF
>TRBJ2-7|-|TRBV20-1
CSAPVDRGASYEQYF
>TRBJ2-7|-|TRBV10-3
CAIRPSGDSYEQYF
>TRBJ1-3|-|TRBV14
CASSQVGRSGNTIYF
>TRBJ2-3|-|TRBV5-1
CASSSGTRRTDTQYF
>TRBJ2-3|-|TRBV6-1
CASTGTDTQYF
>TRBJ2-3|medium-sized|TRBV27
CASSRGLAGDYGTDTQYF
>TRBJ1-5|-|TRBV10-3
CAISESKGGTGGNQPQHF
>TRBJ1-2|-|TRBV4-3
CASSHRGGYGYTF
>TRBJ2-5|-|TRBV14
CASSQVLSGGLGETQYF
>TRBJ2-7|medium-sized|TRBV29-1
CSVEGEGGPYEQYF
>TRBJ2-3|-|TRBV5-1
CASSLGGTSIADTQYF
>TRBJ2-2|large|TRBV6-2/TRBV6-3
CASSYLLAQAGELFF
>TRBJ2-2|medium-sized|TRBV30
CAWLLTATGELFF
>TRBJ2-5|medium-sized|TRBV5-6
CASSFTGQETQYF
>TRBJ1-5|-|TRBV5-1
CASSPSGGYQPQHF
>TRBJ2-7|medium-sized|TRBV29-1
CSVVGGGTHVPYEQYF
>TRBJ2-1|-|TRBV5-4
CASSRRETRLDEQFF
>TRBJ2-1|medium-sized|TRBV6-1
CASSDRYLDEQFF
>TRBJ2-2|medium-sized|TRBV18
CASSPVQGNTGELFF
>TRBJ2-1|medium-sized|TRBV10-3
CASGGGSISYNEQFF
>TRBJ1-1|-|TRBV7-9
CASSQSYRVSIEAFF
>TRBJ2-2|-|TRBV20-1
CSAKSGGASGELFF
>TRBJ1-2|-|TRBV5-1
CASRRGQPSYGYTF
>TRBJ1-5|-|TRBV24-1
CATSDTTGGDQPQHF
>TRBJ1-2|-|TRBV10-1
CASSGGGMFGYTF
>TRBJ1-5|-|TRBV19
CASSLPGQELDQPQHF
>TRBJ2-1|medium-sized|TRBV15
CATSPLDSNEQFF
>TRBJ2-1|-|TRBV6-4
CASSDSGGDYNEQFF
>TRBJ2-3|medium-sized|TRBV6-2/TRBV6-3
CASRTPGLAGREAQYF
>TRBJ2-1|-|TRBV5-4
CASSSGESEQFF
>TRBJ2-7|-|TRBV20-1
CSARGQGSAYEQYF
>TRBJ1-1|-|TRBV7-9
CASSLDRIEAFF
>TRBJ2-1|-|TRBV5-5
CASSLGSELEQFF
>TRBJ2-3|-|TRBV18
CASSPMGSDTQYF
>TRBJ2-3|-|TRBV20-1
CSAPGLELDTQYF
>TRBJ2-1|medium-sized|TRBV5-4
CASSLGAGASYNEQFF
>TRBJ1-3|-|TRBV19
CATKVAGNSGNTIYF
>TRBJ1-2|-|TRBV12-3/TRBV12-4
CASSSERMAGYTF
>TRBJ1-6|-|TRBV7-6
CASSFAQDNSPLHF
>TRBJ2-7|-|TRBV20-1
CSAVRTSGSYEQYF
>TRBJ2-5|-|TRBV20-1
CSAVDTRERGETQYF
>TRBJ2-5|-|TRBV5-1
CASSSEGTQYF
>TRBJ2-2|-|TRBV11-1
CASSLEPGGELFF